This T cell receptor (beta chain) comes out of a study of post-analysis software for immune sequencing data. Study summary: Both relapsing-remitting and secondary progressive multiple sclerosis featured among the disease courses, as did progressive-relapsing multiple sclerosis. Study observations and caveats: TRBV5-6, TRBV5-1 and TRBV20-1 were among several TRBV segments more frequent in patients than controls. Significantly lower normalized Chao1 diversity was seen in multiple sclerosis patients than in controls.

TCR beta libraries were prepared from cDNA with unique molecular identifiers. The T cell input of roughly 0.9 to 11 million gave approximately 460,000 cDNA molecules. One entry per CDR3 protein results from TCRdb running MiXCR on the PCR reads. This sample yields a few hundred thousand distinct CDR3 sequences, of which approximately 42% are seen a single time; 7.6% belongs to the top ten. The sample holds one count of this clonotype. The antigen is unknown. Germline V lookup: CDR1 SGHTA, CDR2 FQGNSA. The J segment lost 4 bases and the V segment lost 6 bases, leaving 5 bases of the junction unmatched. The CDR3 covers 13 residues.

This TCR was sampled from a girl aged 2-10 years with multiple sclerosis. The sequencing input was blood. The rearrangement links TRBV7-2 to TRBJ1-2, with 7 bases aligning to TRBD1. The CDR3 sequence: CASSGTAAYGYTF. The CDR3 coding sequence is TGTGCCAGCAGTGGGACAGCTGCCTATGGCTACACCTTC.